The clone carrying this TCR beta chain was picked up many times. Unique molecular identifiers were present on cDNA, and template switching added a universal primer site. From the 5' RACE reads, TCRdb called clonotypes with MiXCR, one entry per CDR3 protein. The data hold a few hundred thousand distinct CDR3 sequences, with under 9% observed a single time. This sample was taken from a study of identical twins. Germline CDR1 is DFQATT and CDR2 is SNEGSKA (reference sequence). The CDR3 has 16 amino acids. The germline V and J ends were trimmed by 5 bases and 3 bases, with 20 bases remaining between them. These same records also appear under a second study, on yellow fever vaccine responses in identical twins. This second study says: Each twin's T cell response to the vaccine was reported to look partly convergent and partly personalized.

The chain has TRBV20-1 and TRBJ1-5; possible D gene TRBD1, 6 bases. This sequence was found in a young woman in good health. The sequenced material came from memory (CD45RO+) T cells sorted from blood. The CDR3 loop reads CSAVPVGGQTNQPQHF. CDR3 DNA sequence: TGCAGTGCTGTACCTGTGGGTGGACAGACCAATCAGCCCCAGCATTTT.